This T cell receptor delta chain was identified during a study of gamma-delta T cells after stem cell transplantation. CDR3 length: 21 residues. Germline assignment: CDR1 GEAIGNYY and CDR2 EKD. In regard to this clone: The junction does not match germline at one end; this may be a read error.

TCRdb re-analyzed the RT-PCR reads via CATT. Of around 2,500 delta-chain clones listed, over 35% were seen once; the top ten hold 16%. The receptor was derived from a human donor. It is not recorded whose cells these are; they may come from a transplant donor. The specimen sequenced was gamma-delta T cells. The rearrangement links TRDV2 to TRDJ3; TRDD3 matches at 7 bases. The CDR3 DNA reads TGTGCCTGTGACACCATCGTAATGGGGGACCTGGGCCCCTGTGACACCCGACAGATGTTTTTC. It specifies CACDTIVMGDLGPCDTRQMFF.